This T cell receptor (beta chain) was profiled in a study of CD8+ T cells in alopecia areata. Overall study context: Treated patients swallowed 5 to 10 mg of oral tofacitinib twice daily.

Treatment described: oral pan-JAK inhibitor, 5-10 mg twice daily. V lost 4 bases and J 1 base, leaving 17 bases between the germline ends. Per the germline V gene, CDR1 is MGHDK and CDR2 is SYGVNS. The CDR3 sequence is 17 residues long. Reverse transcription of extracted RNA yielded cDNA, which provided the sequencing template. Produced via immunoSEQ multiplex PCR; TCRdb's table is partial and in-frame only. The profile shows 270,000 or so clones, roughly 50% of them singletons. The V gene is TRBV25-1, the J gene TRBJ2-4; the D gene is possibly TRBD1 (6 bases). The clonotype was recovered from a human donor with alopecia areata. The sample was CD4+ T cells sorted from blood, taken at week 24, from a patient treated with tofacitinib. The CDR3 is CASSGEQGREAKNIQYF. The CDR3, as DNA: TGTGCCAGCAGTGGCGAACAGGGCAGGGAGGCCAAAAACATTCAGTACTTC.